The 17 T cell receptor beta chains reported below all come from one sample, sequenced in a study of regulatory T cells in long-lasting Graves disease. Combining iRepertoire HTBI primers with Arm-PCR of CDR3 regions, the authors built TCR beta libraries. One entry per CDR3 protein results from TCRdb running MiXCR on the multiplex PCR reads. This sample has fewer than 350,000 distinct CDR3 sequences, with 18% found just once. Time point of the sample: newly diagnosed GD, antithyroid drugs for less than 3 months. After RNA was extracted from PBMCs, the TCR library was made from it. Source: peripheral blood mononuclear cells (PBMCs), taken at new diagnosis, from a patient treated with antithyroid drugs. The receptors shown here come from a female donor with Graves disease.

This clonotype occurred many times. The V gene is TRBV12-3 or TRBV12-4, the J gene TRBJ2-2; D possibly corresponds to TRBD1 (6 bases). The CDR3 is made up of 15 amino acids. The V and J ends lost 5 bases and 4 bases respectively, with 14 bases between them. The CDR3 spells CASSLLQGGTGELFF. For the CDR3, the DNA is TGTGCCAGCAGTCTTTTACAGGGTGGCACCGGGGAGCTGTTTTTT.

As to this clonotype: A single base separates this from a much larger clone, so it may be a read error. The chain recombines TRBV28 with TRBJ2-3, with 7 bases fitting TRBD1. Per germline, CDR1 MDHEN and CDR2 SYDVKM. CDR3 size: 15 residues. The trim removed 2 bases at V and 4 bases at J, leaving 6 bases unmatched. The CDR3 sequence: CASSLIEGGADTQYF. The CDR3 region has the DNA TGTGCCAGCAGTTTAATCGAAGGGGGCGCAGATACGCAGTATTTT.

This chain links TRBV12-3 or TRBV12-4 with TRBJ2-2; possibly TRBD1 for D (6 bases). With 3 bases removed from V and 4 bases from J, the gap between germline ends came to 15 bases. This CDR3 has 16 amino acids. The CDR3 DNA follows: TGTGCCAGCAGTTTCGGTTTCAGGGGCGGCACCGGGGAGCTGTTTTTT. Amino acid sequence: CASSFGFRGGTGELFF.

The V and J genes are TRBV7-9 and TRBJ2-1, with 10 bases matching TRBD2. The CDR3 has 17 amino acids. The trim removed 5 bases at V and 0 bases at J, leaving 7 bases unmatched. Germline V gene sequence: CDR1 SEHNR, CDR2 FQNEAQ (reference sequence). The CDR3 nucleotides read TGTGCCAGCAGCGGACTAGCGGCAGAGAGCTCCTACAATGAGCAGTTCTTC. Residues: CASSGLAAESSYNEQFF.

This clonotype was picked up many times. The chain combines TRBV7-9 with TRBJ2-7; the match to TRBD1 covers 8 bases. CDR1 SEHNR and CDR2 FQNEAQ come from the germline V gene (reference sequence). Trimming at V came to 6 bases and at J to 0 bases, leaving 7 bases not matched to a gene. The CDR3 runs 15 residues. CDR3 nucleotides: TGTGCCAGCAGTCCAACAGGGGGGATCTCCTACGAGCAGTACTTC. Residues: CASSPTGGISYEQYF.

This clonotype was counted a few times. The chain employs TRBV19 and TRBJ2-3; D tentatively reads TRBD1 or TRBD2 (5 bases each). CDR1 and CDR2 (germline): LNHDA, SQIVND (reference sequence). V lost 4 bases to trimming and J lost 1 base, with 12 bases between them. CDR3 length equals 15 residues. The CDR3 spells CASSTRGEGTDTQYF. The CDR3 nucleotides are TGTGCCAGTAGTACAAGAGGGGAAGGCACAGATACGCAGTATTTT.

CDR3: CASSPRTGSSYEQYF. CDR3 nucleotides: TGTGCCAGCAGCCCAAGGACAGGGAGCTCCTACGAGCAGTACTTC. The gene calls are TRBV2 and TRBJ2-3; the match to TRBD1 covers 8 bases. The end of the DNA aligns better with TRBJ2-7, so the J call may be wrong. Germline loops: CDR1 SNHLY, CDR2 FYNNEI. The CDR3 is made up of 15 amino acids.

This clonotype was detected many times. The DNA for the CDR3 is TGTGCCAGTAGTAGGCGACGGAACTACTACACAGATACGCAGTATTTT. This codes for CASSRRRNYYTDTQYF. The chain joins TRBV19 to TRBJ2-3; unclear D gene. V lost 4 bases, J lost 2 bases, and 16 bases lay in between. This CDR3 spans 16 amino acids. Germline assignment: CDR1 LNHDA and CDR2 SQIVND (reference sequence).

This clonotype appeared many times. This chain links TRBV7-9 with TRBJ2-1, with TRBD2 matching 11 bases. J was trimmed by 4 bases and V by 4 bases; bases with no gene match: 3. The germline V gene encodes CDR1 SEHNR and CDR2 FQNEAQ (reference sequence). The CDR3 has 15 residues. The CDR3 coding sequence is TGTGCCAGCAGCTCGACTAGCGGGACGTACAATGAGCAGTTCTTC. As protein: CASSSTSGTYNEQFF.

Ten or more counts support this clonotype. The J gene is TRBJ2-5, the V gene TRBV12-3 or TRBV12-4; D gene uncertain. V lost 0 bases to trimming and J lost 2 bases, with 10 bases between them. This CDR3 has 15 amino acids. In DNA, the CDR3 is TGTGCCAGCAGTTTAGCTGGAGCTGTACAAGAGACCCAGTACTTC. Protein sequence: CASSLAGAVQETQYF.

The genes are TRBV6-2 or TRBV6-3 and TRBJ2-1, with 8 bases matching TRBD1. CDR3 length: 13 residues. Trimming removed 5 bases from V and 8 bases from J; junction bases left unmatched: 5. Germline CDR1 is MNHEY and CDR2 is SVGEGT. In nucleotides, the CDR3 is TGTGCCAGCAGTGTTCGACAGGGGTATGAGCAGTTCTTC. Its translation is CASSVRQGYEQFF.

Details on this clonotype: A much more abundant neighbour one base away suggests this may be a read error. This CDR3 is CSARLGEGQPQHF. The DNA of the CDR3 is TGCAGTGCTAGGCTGGGGGAGGGTCAGCCCCAGCATTTT. The chain has TRBV20-1 and TRBJ1-5; the D gene is possibly TRBD1 (5 bases). The CDR3 runs 13 residues. Germline V lookup: CDR1 DFQATT, CDR2 SNEGSKA (reference sequence). V was shortened by 3 bases and J by 6 bases, with 12 bases between the two germline ends.

This clonotype was seen at least ten times. V is TRBV28 and J is TRBJ2-4, with TRBD1 identical over 9 bases. This CDR3 region has 14 residues. Germline CDR1 is MDHEN and CDR2 is SYDVKM. Trimming at V came to 4 bases and at J to 8 bases, leaving 6 bases not matched to a gene. The DNA for the CDR3 is TGTGCCAGCAGTTCGGACAGGGGAGGTTACATTCAGTACTTC. It specifies CASSSDRGGYIQYF.

This clonotype was seen a handful of times. The gene calls are TRBV9 and TRBJ1-2; D remains ambiguous. The ends were cut back, 1 base at V and 2 bases at J, with 12 bases in the middle. The CDR3 loop spans 15 amino acids. Germline V lookup: CDR1 SGDLS, CDR2 YYNGEE. The CDR3 DNA sequence: TGTGCCAGCAGCGTAAGTGGAGGCGCGAACTATGGCTACACCTTC. Its translation is CASSVSGGANYGYTF.

This clonotype occurred a few times. A much larger clone differs from this one at a single base, so this may be a read error. V is TRBV19 and J is TRBJ1-6; tentative D call: TRBD1 (6 bases). The CDR3 extends over 15 amino acids. The germline gives CDR1 LNHDA, CDR2 SQIVND (reference sequence). The CDR3: CASRTGATIGSPFHF. Here the CDR3 DNA reads TGTGCCAGTCGAACGGGGGCCACAATCGGATCACCCTTCCACTTT.

This clonotype was counted many times. The chain combines TRBV5-1 with TRBJ1-1, with TRBD1 identical over 9 bases. CDR1 and CDR2 (germline): SGHRS, YFSETQ. The CDR3 extends over 15 amino acids. J lost 2 bases, V lost 4 bases, and 6 bases had no gene match. CDR3 nucleotides: TGCGCCAGCAGCCCAGGGGACAGGGTAAACACTGAAGCTTTCTTT. Protein sequence: CASSPGDRVNTEAFF.

This clonotype was seen many times. The J gene is TRBJ1-1, the V gene TRBV5-1; D perhaps matches TRBD1 (6 bases). This CDR3 comprises 16 residues. The V end lost 2 bases, the J end lost 5 bases, and 19 bases lay between the germline ends. The V gene's germline CDR1 is SGHRS and CDR2 YFSETQ. The CDR3 nucleotides are TGCGCCAGCAGCTTAAACGGCGGCAGGGGATGGACTGAAGCTTTCTTT. Its translation is CASSLNGGRGWTEAFF.